The rows below give T cell receptor beta chains drawn from one sample of a study of blood T cell repertoires in COVID-19. Assay: immunoSEQ multiplex PCR; the TCRdb copy retains only in-frame clones and omits some. Of around 180,000 clones in the sample, roughly 85% were seen once. The sample taken for sequencing was peripheral blood. Receptors were obtained from a woman aged 25 to 45 with acute or convalescent COVID-19. Each CDR3 is given with its conserved first and last residue. The D gene is left open where the match is weak. A clone size is listed for some rows: how often the clone was seen (once, few, many), or a class if it is expanded.

j_call clone_size d_call v_call cdr3_nt cdr3_aa
TRBJ2-2 NA TRBD2 TRBV11-3 TGTGCCAGCAGCCTGACTAGCGTTTCGAACACCGGGGAGCTGTTTTTT CASSLTSVSNTGELFF
TRBJ2-1 NA NA TRBV5-1 TGCGCCAGCAGCTTGGGACGGGGCTACAATGAGCAGTTCTTC CASSLGRGYNEQFF
TRBJ1-5 NA NA TRBV24-1 TGTGCCACCAGTCAGGGTCGGAGCAATCAGCCCCAGCATTTT CATSQGRSNQPQHF
TRBJ1-5 NA NA TRBV2 TGTGCCAGCGAGTCCCAAGGGGGGGTAGGTCAGCCCCAGCATTTT CASESQGGVGQPQHF
TRBJ1-2 NA TRBD1 TRBV10-1 TGCGCCAGCAGTGAGTCGACAGGGAATGGCTACACCTTC CASSESTGNGYTF
TRBJ1-1 NA NA TRBV6-1 TGTGCCAGCAGTGAATATTCCGGACAGTCGAACACTGAAGCTTTCTTT CASSEYSGQSNTEAFF
TRBJ1-5 NA NA TRBV19 TGTGCCAGTAGCCGGACAGTAAACAATCAGCCCCAGCATTTT CASSRTVNNQPQHF
TRBJ1-5 NA NA TRBV7-9 TGTGCCAGCAGCTTAGGCCACGTGACAGGTACCTTTTCTTCGCCCCAGCATTTT CASSLGHVTGTFSSPQHF
TRBJ2-1 once NA TRBV7-9 TGTGCCAGCCGCTGGGGGGAGACTTTGAATAACAATGAGCAGTTCTTC CASRWGETLNNNEQFF
TRBJ2-3 NA NA TRBV27 TGTGCCAGCAGTTTAACGGGGACATGGATTAGCTATTTT CASSLTGTWISYF
TRBJ2-7 NA TRBD2 TRBV7-8 TGTGCCAGCAGCTTAAGAGCTAATGGGAGGGACCAGTCCACCTACGAGCAGTACTTC CASSLRANGRDQSTYEQYF
TRBJ1-1 NA NA TRBV27 TGTGCCAGCAGTCTGATACAGAACACTGAAGCTTTCTTT CASSLIQNTEAFF
TRBJ2-3 NA NA TRBV6-5 TGTGCCAGCGGCCCGACTAGTGACACAGATACGCAGTATTTT CASGPTSDTDTQYF
TRBJ1-2 NA NA TRBV30 TGTGCCTGGAGTGTCAACCTAGGACAGACGGGCTACACCTTC CAWSVNLGQTGYTF
TRBJ1-2 NA TRBD1 TRBV3-1/TRBV3-2 TGTGCCAGCAGCCAAGCGGGGACAGGGGACTATGGCTACACCTTC CASSQAGTGDYGYTF
TRBJ1-5 NA TRBD1 TRBV11-3 TGTGCCAGCAGGGAAGTAACAGTGGACAGGGGGGGGAGCAATCAGCCCCAGCATTTT CASREVTVDRGGSNQPQHF
TRBJ2-7 once TRBD1 TRBV27 TGTGCCAGCAGTTTGCCCTCAGGGGGTCCTTACTCCTACGAGCAGTACTTC CASSLPSGGPYSYEQYF
TRBJ1-3 NA NA TRBV9 TGTGCCAGCAGTAACAGGAACTCTGGAAACACCATATATTTT CASSNRNSGNTIYF
TRBJ2-1 NA TRBD1 TRBV27 TGTGCCAGCAAGGTCGGACTACCGGGACAGGGCATTACGGGGGGATTTTACAATGAGCAGTTCTTC CASKVGLPGQGITGGFYNEQFF
TRBJ1-2 NA NA TRBV4-3 TGCGCCAGCAGCCAAGATCGAAGTTGGGGAGATGGCTACACCTTC CASSQDRSWGDGYTF
TRBJ2-5 NA TRBD2 TRBV6-2/TRBV6-3 TGTGCCAGCAGTTTGGGGCTTATTAGCGGGAAACAAGAGACCCAGTACTTC CASSLGLISGKQETQYF
TRBJ1-3 NA TRBD1 TRBV9 TGTGCCAGCAGCGGCCGGGACAGGGTTTCTGGAAACACCATATATTTT CASSGRDRVSGNTIYF
TRBJ1-2 NA NA TRBV27 TGTGCCAGCAGTTTATCATGGGGGGGCTATGGCTACACCTTC CASSLSWGGYGYTF
TRBJ1-4 NA TRBD1 TRBV5-1 TGCGCCAGCAGGCCAAAAACCGGGACAGCTAATGAAAAACTGTTTTTT CASRPKTGTANEKLFF
TRBJ2-3 NA TRBD2 TRBV5-1 TGCGCCAGCAGCTTGGGGACTAGCGGGAGGGCAAGCACAGATACGCAGTATTTT CASSLGTSGRASTDTQYF
TRBJ2-1 NA TRBD2 TRBV13 TGTGCCAGCAGCTCTCCCGGGACTAGCGGGGCCAATGAGCAGTTCTTC CASSSPGTSGANEQFF
TRBJ1-2 NA TRBD1 TRBV7-9 TGTGCCAGCAGCCTATCCGGGACAGGTACTAACTATGGCTACACCTTC CASSLSGTGTNYGYTF
TRBJ1-1 NA NA TRBV4-3 TGCGCCAGCAGCCAAGACCAGGCCTATGAAGCTTTCTTT CASSQDQAYEAFF
TRBJ2-5 NA NA TRBV6-5 TGTGCCAGCAGTTCCGTAGGGGGGGGCCCCCAAGAGACCCAGTACTTC CASSSVGGGPQETQYF
TRBJ2-7 NA TRBD1 TRBV27 TGTGCCAGCAGTTTGGGGACAGGGACTTCCTACGAGCAGTACTTC CASSLGTGTSYEQYF
TRBJ2-7 NA TRBD2 TRBV29-1 TGCAGCGTTGAAAGACAGCGGGGATACGAGCAGTACTTC CSVERQRGYEQYF
TRBJ2-7 NA NA TRBV28 TGTGCCAGCAGCCAGGGTGGCTACGAGCAGTACTTC CASSQGGYEQYF
TRBJ1-1 NA NA TRBV30 TGTGCCTGGTGGGGGCCGGGACGGATGAACACTGAAGCTTTCTTT CAWWGPGRMNTEAFF
TRBJ1-2 NA TRBD1 TRBV6-6 TGTGCCAGCAGGGAGGGACAGCTGATTTATGGCTACACCTTC CASREGQLIYGYTF
TRBJ1-3 NA NA TRBV28 TGTGCCAGCAGTTTGCCAGGTCGTACTGGAAACACCATATATTTT CASSLPGRTGNTIYF